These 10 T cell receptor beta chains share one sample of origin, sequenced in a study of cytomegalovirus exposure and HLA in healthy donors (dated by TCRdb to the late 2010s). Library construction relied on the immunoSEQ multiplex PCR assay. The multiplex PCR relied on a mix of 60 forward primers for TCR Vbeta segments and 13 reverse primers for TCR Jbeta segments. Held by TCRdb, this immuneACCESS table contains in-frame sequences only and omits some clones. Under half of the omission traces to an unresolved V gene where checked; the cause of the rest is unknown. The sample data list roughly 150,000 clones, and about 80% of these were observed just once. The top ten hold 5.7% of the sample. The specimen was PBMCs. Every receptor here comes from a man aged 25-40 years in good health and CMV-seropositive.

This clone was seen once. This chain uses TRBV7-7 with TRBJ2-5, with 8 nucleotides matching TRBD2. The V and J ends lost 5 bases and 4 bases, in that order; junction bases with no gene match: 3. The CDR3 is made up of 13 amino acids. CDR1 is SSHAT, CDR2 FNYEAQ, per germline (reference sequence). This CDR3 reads CASSISGGETQYF. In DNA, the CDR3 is TGTGCCAGCAGCATCAGCGGGGGAGAGACCCAGTACTTC.

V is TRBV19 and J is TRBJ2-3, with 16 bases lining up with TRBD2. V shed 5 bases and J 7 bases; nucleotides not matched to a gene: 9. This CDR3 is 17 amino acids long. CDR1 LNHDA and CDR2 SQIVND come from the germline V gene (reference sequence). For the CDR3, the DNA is TGTGCCAGTAGTGGGACTAGCGGGGGGGCCAGTACGAATACGCAGTATTTT. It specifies CASSGTSGGASTNTQYF.

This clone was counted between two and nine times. CDR3 in amino acids: CASRRDRGTEAFF. For the CDR3, the DNA is TGCGCCAGCAGAAGAGACAGGGGCACTGAAGCTTTCTTT. V gene TRBV5-1 combines with J gene TRBJ1-1; 8 bases agree with TRBD1. The CDR3 has 13 amino acids. In germline, CDR1 is SGHRS, CDR2 YFSETQ. J lost 4 bases, V lost 5 bases, and 4 bases had no gene match.

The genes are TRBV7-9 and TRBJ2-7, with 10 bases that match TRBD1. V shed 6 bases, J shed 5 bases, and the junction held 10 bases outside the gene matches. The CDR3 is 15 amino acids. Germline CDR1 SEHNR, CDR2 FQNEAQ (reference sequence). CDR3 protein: CASRPPGQGNHEQYF. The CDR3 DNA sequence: TGTGCCAGCAGACCTCCGGGACAGGGGAACCACGAGCAGTACTTC.

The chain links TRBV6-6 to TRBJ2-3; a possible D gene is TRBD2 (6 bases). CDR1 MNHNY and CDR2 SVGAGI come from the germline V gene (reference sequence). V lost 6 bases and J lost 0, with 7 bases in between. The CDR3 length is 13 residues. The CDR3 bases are TGTGCCAGCAGGGGGACTAGCACAGATACGCAGTATTTT. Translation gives CASRGTSTDTQYF.

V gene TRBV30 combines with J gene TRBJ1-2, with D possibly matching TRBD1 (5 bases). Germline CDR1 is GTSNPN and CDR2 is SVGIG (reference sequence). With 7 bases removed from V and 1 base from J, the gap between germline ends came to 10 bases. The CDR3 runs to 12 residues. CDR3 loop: CASPTDNYGYTF. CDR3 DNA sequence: TGTGCCTCCCCGACAGATAACTATGGCTACACCTTC.

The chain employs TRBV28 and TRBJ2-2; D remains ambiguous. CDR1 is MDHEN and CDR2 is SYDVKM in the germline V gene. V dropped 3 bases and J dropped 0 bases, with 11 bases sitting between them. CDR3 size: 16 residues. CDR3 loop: CASSLGPFANTGELFF. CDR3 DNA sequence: TGTGCCAGCAGTTTGGGCCCTTTCGCGAACACCGGGGAGCTGTTTTTT.

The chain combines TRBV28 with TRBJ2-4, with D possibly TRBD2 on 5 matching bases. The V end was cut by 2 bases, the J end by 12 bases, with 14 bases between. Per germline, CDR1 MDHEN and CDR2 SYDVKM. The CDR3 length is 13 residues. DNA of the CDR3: TGTGCCAGCAGTTTAAGTCCGGGGTTGGGTCAGTACTTC. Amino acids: CASSLSPGLGQYF.

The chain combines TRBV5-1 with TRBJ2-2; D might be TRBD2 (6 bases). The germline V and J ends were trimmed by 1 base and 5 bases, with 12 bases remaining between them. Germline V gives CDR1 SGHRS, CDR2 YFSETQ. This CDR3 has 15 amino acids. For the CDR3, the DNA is TGCGCCAGCAGCTTGCGCCCTGGGAGGACCGGGGAGCTGTTTTTT. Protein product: CASSLRPGRTGELFF.

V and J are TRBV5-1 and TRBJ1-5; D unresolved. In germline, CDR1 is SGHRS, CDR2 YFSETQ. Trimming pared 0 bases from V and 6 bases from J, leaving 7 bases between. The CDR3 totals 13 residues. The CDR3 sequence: CASSLAEGQPQHF. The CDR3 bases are TGCGCCAGCAGCTTGGCCGAGGGTCAGCCCCAGCATTTT.